A selection of T cell receptor beta chains follows, all from one sample in a study of T cell responses to AZD1222 COVID-19 vaccine. This table comes from immunoSEQ multiplex PCR, and its TCRdb copy is limited to in-frame clones, with some not included. This table holds roughly 130,000 clones, about 91% found once. Sequencing used peripheral blood, obtained on day 0 of AZD1222 vaccination. These receptors all stem from an adult in good health. The CDR3 runs from the conserved cysteine through the conserved F or W. A D gene is named only where the DNA matches it firmly. Only some rows state a clone size, as once, few, many or a class for expanded clones.

TRBD1,TRBJ1-2,TRBV27,once,CASSSGQGDYGYTF,TGTGCCAGCAGTTCGGGACAGGGGGACTATGGCTACACCTTC
TRBD1,TRBJ2-7,TRBV5-1,.,CASSLGGTGISYEQYF,TGCGCCAGCAGCTTGGGCGGGACAGGAATCTCCTACGAGCAGTACTTC
.,TRBJ1-2,TRBV27,.,CASSERRINYGYTF,TGTGCCAGCAGTGAAAGACGGATTAACTATGGCTACACCTTC
.,TRBJ2-7,TRBV9,.,CASSSDRYEQYF,TGTGCCAGCAGTTCGGACCGTTACGAGCAGTACTTC
.,TRBJ1-5,TRBV19,.,CASSIPMGGGQPQHF,TGTGCCAGTAGTATCCCCATGGGGGGTGGTCAGCCCCAGCATTTT
.,TRBJ1-1,TRBV7-8,.,CASSPVPSAAFF,TGTGCCAGCAGCCCCGTACCCTCAGCGGCTTTCTTT
.,TRBJ1-1,TRBV18,once,CASSPLNQANTEAFF,TGTGCCAGCTCGCCTCTAAATCAGGCGAACACTGAAGCTTTCTTT
.,TRBJ1-6,TRBV5-1,.,CASSLEQGNSPLHF,TGCGCCAGCAGCTTGGAACAGGGAAATTCACCCCTCCACTTT
TRBD1,TRBJ1-1,TRBV19,few,CASRQQGASTEAFF,TGTGCCAGTAGGCAACAGGGGGCAAGCACTGAAGCTTTCTTT
.,TRBJ2-3,TRBV19,.,CASSIKVGRTDTQYF,TGTGCCAGTAGTATAAAGGTCGGACGGACAGATACGCAGTATTTT
.,TRBJ2-5,TRBV15,.,CATSRDRETQYF,TGTGCCACCAGCAGAGATCGAGAGACCCAGTACTTC
.,TRBJ1-2,TRBV5-1,.,CASSLDRRYGYTF,TGCGCCAGCAGCTTGGACAGACGCTATGGCTACACCTTC
.,TRBJ1-1,TRBV6-1,.,CASSEIRSTEAFF,TGTGCCAGCAGTGAAATCCGGAGCACTGAAGCTTTCTTT
TRBD1,TRBJ1-1,TRBV28,.,CASSSPTGGPEAFF,TGTGCCAGCAGTTCACCAACAGGGGGCCCTGAAGCTTTCTTT
TRBD1,TRBJ2-7,TRBV11-3,.,CASSLEGGVGEQYF,TGTGCCAGCAGCTTAGAAGGGGGCGTCGGCGAGCAGTACTTC